These 2 T cell receptor beta chains came from one sample sequenced in a study of blood T cell repertoires in COVID-19. Generated by immunoSEQ multiplex PCR, the TCRdb table keeps only in-frame clones and is missing some. The sample shows 250,000 to 350,000 clones, roughly 91% of them seen only once. Sequencing input: peripheral blood. All receptors derive from a man aged 25 to 45 with acute or convalescent COVID-19.

V gene TRBV6-4 combines with J gene TRBJ2-7, with 7 bases matching TRBD2. The length of the CDR3 is 10 residues. In germline, CDR1 is MRHNA, CDR2 SNTAGT. The CDR3: CASKPDYGRV. The CDR3 DNA reads as TGTGCCAGCAAACCGGACTACGGGAGGGTC.

This clone has only one observation. The chain recombines TRBV9 with TRBJ2-3; perhaps TRBD2 as D (5 bases). The length of the CDR3 is 15 residues. Germline values: CDR1 SGDLS, CDR2 YYNGEE. Trimming shortened V by 1 base and J by 1 base, and 10 bases separated the two germline ends. The CDR3 reads CASSVSSRGTDTQYF. CDR3 DNA sequence: TGTGCCAGCAGCGTATCTAGCAGAGGCACAGATACGCAGTATTTT.